The T cell receptor beta chain under discussion was sequenced for a study of CD8 T cells in ankylosing spondylitis. Study results and limitations: CD8+ by phenotype, disease-linked clones were relatively rare in peripheral blood. Reports say disease-linked clones showed up significantly more in matched ankylosing spondylitis synovial fluid. A number of the motif variants had already been described in reactive arthritis synovial fluid and blood. Among TCR beta sequences, a motif of under 10 highly homologous variants appeared characteristic of ankylosing spondylitis blood.

For TCR beta, libraries came from quantitative 5'-RACE with molecular barcodes. TCRdb fed the 5' RACE reads into MiXCR, producing one record per CDR3 protein. Here the sample spans fewer than 500,000 distinct CDR3 sequences, about 24% being singletons. The table lists this clonotype with a few counts. Its antigen is still unknown. V was cut by 0 bases and J by 4 bases, with 7 bases left in between. The CDR3 length is 13 residues. Per germline, CDR1 GTSNPN and CDR2 SVGIG (reference sequence). This TCR derives from a male donor with ankylosing spondylitis. The sample consisted of blood, either unsorted or a sorted T cell fraction (not recorded which). The chain joins TRBV30 to TRBJ1-5, with a possible D match to TRBD1 (5 bases). CDR3 in DNA: TGTGCCTGGAGTGTCCGGGGGAATCAGCCCCAGCATTTT. Its protein is CAWSVRGNQPQHF.